The TCR beta chain under discussion was sequenced for a study of blood T cell repertoires in COVID-19. In the study overall: Some COVID-19 samples were acute and others convalescent; all came from the United States, Italy and Spain. PBMCs, B-cell-depleted T cells, or T cells were the source of the cDNA or gDNA that made up the material.

CDR1 is LNHDA and CDR2 is SQIVND in the germline V gene (reference sequence). CDR3 size: 16 residues. The J segment lost 0 bases and the V segment lost 5 bases, leaving 5 bases of the junction unmatched. Assay used: immunoSEQ multiplex PCR; TCRdb lists only in-frame clones, some missing. The sample has 250,000 to 300,000 clones; about four fifths are singletons. This chain connects TRBV19 to TRBJ2-3; 10 positions match TRBD2. The TCR comes from a man aged 35-49 years who had been exposed to COVID-19. The sequenced sample consisted of PBMCs or T cells enriched from blood (not recorded which). CDR3 in DNA: TGTGCCAGTAGTTCTACTAGCGGGATCAGCACAGATACGCAGTATTTT. This sequence encodes CASSSTSGISTDTQYF.